This T cell receptor beta chain derives from a study of blood T cell repertoires in COVID-19. Study details: In each case, the material was cDNA or gDNA derived from T cells, B-cell-depleted T cells, or PBMCs.

The data were produced by immunoSEQ multiplex PCR, yet TCRdb's version contains in-frame clones alone and is incomplete. This sample has 120,000 or so clones, with just under 90% found just once. From germline, CDR1 is SGDLS and CDR2 YYNGEE. V gave up 0 bases and J gave up 4 bases; unmatched junction bases: 11. The CDR3 totals 17 residues. This chain connects TRBV9 to TRBJ2-3, with 7 positions matching TRBD1. This sequence originates from a woman aged 50 to 60 with acute or convalescent COVID-19. The specimen sequenced was peripheral blood. CDR3: CASSVAGNQGVSDTQYF. The CDR3 nucleotides read TGTGCCAGCAGCGTAGCTGGAAATCAGGGGGTGTCAGATACGCAGTATTTT.